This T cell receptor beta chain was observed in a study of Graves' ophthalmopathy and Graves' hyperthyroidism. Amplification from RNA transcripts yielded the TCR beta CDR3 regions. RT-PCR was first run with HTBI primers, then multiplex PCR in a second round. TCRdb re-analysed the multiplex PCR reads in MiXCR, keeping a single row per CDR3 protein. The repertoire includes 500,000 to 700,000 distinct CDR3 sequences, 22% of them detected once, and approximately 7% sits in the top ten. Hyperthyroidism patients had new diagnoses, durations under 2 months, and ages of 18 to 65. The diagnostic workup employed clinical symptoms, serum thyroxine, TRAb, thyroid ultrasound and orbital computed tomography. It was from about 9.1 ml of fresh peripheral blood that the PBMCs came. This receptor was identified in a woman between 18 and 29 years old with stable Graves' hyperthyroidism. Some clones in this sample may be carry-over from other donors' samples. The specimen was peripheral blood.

The CDR3 region is CSARETDGGQGYTF. For the CDR3, the DNA is TGCAGTGCTAGAGAAACTGACGGGGGGCAAGGCTACACCTTC. The rearrangement links TRBV20-1 to TRBJ1-2; possible D gene TRBD1, 6 bases. This CDR3 spans 14 amino acids. CDR1 and CDR2 from the germline V gene are DFQATT and SNEGSKA (reference sequence). V shed 0 bases and J shed 8 bases, with 16 bases lying between them.